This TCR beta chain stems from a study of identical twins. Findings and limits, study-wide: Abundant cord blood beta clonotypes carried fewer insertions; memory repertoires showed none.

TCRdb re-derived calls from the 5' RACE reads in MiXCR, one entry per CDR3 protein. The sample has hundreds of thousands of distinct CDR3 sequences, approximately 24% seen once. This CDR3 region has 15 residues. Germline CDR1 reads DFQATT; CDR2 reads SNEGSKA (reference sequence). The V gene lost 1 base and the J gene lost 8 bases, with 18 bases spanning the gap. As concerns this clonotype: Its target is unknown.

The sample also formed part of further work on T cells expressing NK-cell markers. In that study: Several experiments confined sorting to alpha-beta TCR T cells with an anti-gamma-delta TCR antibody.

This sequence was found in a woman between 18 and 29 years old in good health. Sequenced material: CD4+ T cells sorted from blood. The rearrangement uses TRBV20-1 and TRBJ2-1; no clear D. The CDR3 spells CSARGSRPPLYEQFF. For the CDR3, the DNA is TGCAGTGCTAGAGGGAGCAGGCCCCCTTTATATGAGCAGTTCTTC.